The 14 T cell receptor beta chains reported below all come from one sample, sequenced in a study of identical twins. From the 5' RACE reads, TCRdb called clonotypes with MiXCR, one entry per CDR3 protein. The sample lists around 510,000 distinct CDR3 sequences, approximately 14% occurring once. The same sample was also studied in work on yellow fever vaccine responses in identical twins.

Sequencing was carried out using CD4+ T cells sorted from blood. The origin of the receptors is a woman younger than 30 in good health.

This clonotype was found a few times. This sequence joins TRBV19 and TRBJ1-1; D remains ambiguous. This CDR3 has 14 amino acids. The V and J ends lost 0 bases and 4 bases respectively, with 9 bases between them. Per the germline V gene, CDR1 is LNHDA and CDR2 is SQIVND (reference sequence). The CDR3 DNA sequence: TGTGCCAGTAGTATAGAGGGCCTTGGCACTGAAGCTTTCTTT. This sequence encodes CASSIEGLGTEAFF. Full variable domain (missing parts from reference TRBV19 and TRBJ1-1): DGGITQSPKYLFRKEGQNVTLSCEQNLNHDAMYWYRQDPGQGLRLIYYSQIVNDFQKGDIAEGYSVSREKKESFPLTVTSAQKNPTAFYLCASSIEGLGTEAFFGQGTRLTVV.

The rearrangement links TRBV12-3 or TRBV12-4 to TRBJ2-1, with a possible D match to TRBD2 (6 bases). This CDR3 has 14 amino acids. Deletions cut 6 bases from V and 4 bases from J, with 13 bases between. The DNA of the CDR3 is TGTGCCAGCAGCGACGGGGGAAATTACAATGAGCAGTTCTTC. It translates to CASSDGGNYNEQFF.

This sequence joins TRBV5-6 and TRBJ2-7; D is possibly TRBD1 (5 bases). Germline loops: CDR1 SGHDT, CDR2 YYEEEE. The CDR3 is made up of 13 amino acids. Trimming stripped 0 bases from V and 4 bases from J, with 8 bases between. CDR3 loop: CASSLVGQYEQYF. Written as DNA, the CDR3 is TGTGCCAGCAGCTTGGTGGGGCAGTACGAGCAGTACTTC.

This chain uses TRBV10-2 with TRBJ2-7; maybe TRBD2 (5 bases). CDR1 is WSHSY and CDR2 is SAAADI in the germline V gene. The CDR3 has 13 amino acids. The V gene lost 8 bases and the J gene lost 2 bases, with 13 bases spanning the gap. The CDR3: CASLAGSAYEQYF. The CDR3, as DNA: TGCGCCAGCCTCGCGGGCTCAGCCTACGAGCAGTACTTC.

The rearrangement uses TRBV3-1 and TRBJ1-2; no clear D. Per germline, CDR1 LGHDT and CDR2 YNNKEL (reference sequence). V was pared by 0 bases and J by 7 bases, with 12 bases between. The CDR3 has 14 amino acids. CDR3 bases: TGTGCCAGCAGCCAAGAGGGATGGGAGAGTGGCTACACCTTC. It translates to CASSQEGWESGYTF.

This rearrangement joins TRBV6-1 to TRBJ2-1; 12 nucleotides match TRBD2. CDR3 length equals 15 residues. V lost 6 bases to trimming and J lost 7 bases; unmatched junction nucleotides: 7. Germline CDR1 is MNHNS and CDR2 is SASEGT. This CDR3 is CASRDLAGGPNEQFF. The CDR3 nucleotides read TGTGCCAGCAGGGACCTAGCGGGAGGGCCTAATGAGCAGTTCTTC.

This clonotype has just a few counts. The chain joins TRBV10-3 to TRBJ2-2; D is undetermined. The CDR3 sequence is 16 residues long. Germline lookup yields CDR1 ENHRY and CDR2 SYGVKD. The ends were cut back, 4 bases at V and 3 bases at J, with 15 bases in the middle. CDR3 nucleotide sequence: TGTGCCATCAGTGGATGGGCGGTGGTGGACACCGGGGAGCTGTTTTTT. Encoded protein: CAISGWAVVDTGELFF.

The V and J genes are TRBV27 and TRBJ1-4, with 7 nucleotides matching TRBD1. V trimming: 6 bases; J trimming: 2 bases; junction bases outside the gene matches: 9. Germline values: CDR1 MNHEY, CDR2 SMNVEV (reference sequence). The CDR3 consists of 16 residues. DNA of the CDR3: TGTGCCAGCAGGCCCCAGGGGGACATTACTAATGAAAAACTGTTTTTT. It translates to CASRPQGDITNEKLFF.

There are a few counts of this clonotype. J is TRBJ1-5 and V is TRBV10-3, with D possibly being TRBD1 (5 bases). Germline V CDR1 and CDR2: ENHRY, SYGVKD. Trimming removed 2 bases from V and 9 bases from J, with 11 bases in between. The CDR3 extends over 13 amino acids. CDR3 nucleotides: TGTGCCATCAGTGAGGAGCCCGGGACGCCCCAGCATTTT. Protein product: CAISEEPGTPQHF.

This clonotype was recorded a few times. The chain has TRBV20-1 and TRBJ1-4; D uncertain. Germline lookup yields CDR1 DFQATT and CDR2 SNEGSKA (reference sequence). This CDR3 is 15 amino acids long. V lost 2 bases, J lost 0 bases, and 10 bases lay in between. The CDR3 sequence is CSARSRAATNEKLFF. The CDR3 nucleotides are TGCAGTGCTAGAAGCCGGGCTGCAACTAATGAAAAACTGTTTTTT.

The rearrangement joins TRBV5-1 to TRBJ2-3, with TRBD2 matching over 10 bases. Germline CDR1 is SGHRS and CDR2 is YFSETQ. This CDR3 has 15 residues. With 0 bases clipped from V and 15 bases from J, the junction kept 13 bases outside the gene matches. As DNA, the CDR3 is TGCGCCAGCAGCTTGGAAGAGTTTCGGCTAGCGGGAGTTTATTTT. Its translation: CASSLEEFRLAGVYF.

This clonotype was detected only a few times. The chain combines TRBV28 with TRBJ1-3, with D uncertain. V lost 3 bases, J lost 0 bases, and 6 bases lay in between. CDR1 and CDR2 from the germline V gene are MDHEN and SYDVKM. The CDR3 sequence is 14 residues long. DNA of the CDR3: TGTGCCAGCAGTTTTACGAGCTCTGGAAACACCATATATTTT. Encoded protein: CASSFTSSGNTIYF.

This clonotype was observed a handful of times. The gene calls are TRBV4-2 and TRBJ2-5; D unclear. The CDR3 spans 14 residues. Deletions cut 0 bases from V and 7 bases from J, with 12 bases between. The germline CDR1 and CDR2 sequences are LGHNA and YNFKEQ. The CDR3, as DNA: TGTGCCAGCAGCCAAGAGAGAGGTGTTGGGACCCAGTACTTC. Protein sequence: CASSQERGVGTQYF.

This clonotype showed up just a few times. This chain uses TRBV28 with TRBJ1-2, with 7 bases matching TRBD1. This CDR3 spans 14 amino acids. Germline V CDR1 and CDR2: MDHEN, SYDVKM. The junction had 10 bases not matched to a gene; V was cut back by 6 bases and J by 6 bases. CDR3: CASSPIGGRDGYTF. DNA for the CDR3: TGTGCCAGCAGCCCGATAGGGGGCCGAGATGGCTACACCTTC.